This T cell receptor (beta chain) was identified during a study of identical twins. The junction had 5 bases not matched to a gene; V was cut back by 4 bases and J by 3 bases. Germline V CDR1 and CDR2: SQVTM, ANQGSEA. The CDR3 consists of 15 residues. Via MiXCR, TCRdb re-called the 5' RACE reads, giving one row per CDR3 protein. Altogether 350,000 to 450,000 distinct CDR3 sequences are present, approximately 18% being singletons, with the ten largest covering around 12%. This TCR came from a man between 45 and 60 years old in good health. The sequenced sample consisted of naive T cells sorted from blood. This sequence joins TRBV29-1 and TRBJ1-5, with TRBD1 matching over 11 bases. Here the CDR3 DNA reads TGCAGCGTTGTAGTGGGACAGGGGGTCAATCAGCCCCAGCATTTT. This translates into CSVVVGQGVNQPQHF.